The present T cell receptor (beta chain) was sequenced within a study of tumor and adjacent non-tumor tissue in lung cancer. Three rounds of nested PCR, following a modified ARM-PCR protocol, produced the TCRbeta library. TCRdb fed the multiplex PCR reads into MiXCR, producing one record per CDR3 protein. This table has about 100,000 distinct CDR3 sequences, about 60% appearing once. This CDR3 has 15 residues. Germline CDR1 and CDR2: MGHRA and YSYEKL. This clonotype was seen just once. At one of its ends the junction is not consistent with the germline gene, which may arise from a read error. This sample's RNA came from whole unsorted tissue. The normal lung tissue was taken more than 3 cm from the tumor edge.

V usage is TRBV4-1 and J usage is TRBJ2-7; maybe TRBD1 (6 bases). The sequenced material came from distant non-tumor lung tissue. This sequence was found in a man between 25 and 39 years old with non-small cell lung cancer. This CDR3 is CSGSQDPGASYEQYF. In DNA, the CDR3 is TGTTCCGGCAGCCAAGACCCAGGGGCATCCTACGAGCAGTACTTC.